This T cell receptor (beta chain) was observed in a study of T cell repertoires in cytomegalovirus infection. Study context: The study used recently identified HLA-C-restricted and well-studied HLA-B-restricted CMV epitopes.

MiXCR was run by TCRdb on the reads, yielding one entry per CDR3 protein. The data hold 310,000 or so distinct CDR3 sequences, with just under 25% observed a single time. Study conclusions and caveats: Dominating the ex vivo response were HLA-C-restricted CMV-specific TCR beta clonotypes.

CDR1 and CDR2 (germline): MNHNY, SVGAGI (reference sequence). Trimming took off 7 bases at V and 8 bases at J, with 14 bases between the two ends. This CDR3 region has 12 residues. This clonotype was observed a few times. The antigen is unknown. This sequence originates from a human donor in good health (CMV status not recorded). Some clones in this sample may be carry-over from other donors' samples. V gene TRBV6-6 combines with J gene TRBJ1-2; weak D call: TRBD1 (6 bases). The sample here was cultured PBMCs, taken from culture after CMV antigen stimulation. The CDR3 DNA is TGTGCCAGCAAGGCTGGGGACACGGGCTACACCTTC. Translation: CASKAGDTGYTF.